The 29 T cell receptor beta chains below come from one sample, sequenced in a study of early T cells in non-severe SARS-CoV-2 infection. From the 5' RACE reads, TCRdb called clonotypes with MiXCR, one entry per CDR3 protein. The data contain fewer than 65,000 distinct CDR3 sequences, 8.5% to 12% of them singletons. The sequenced sample consisted of whole blood. The receptors come from an adult who was a healthcare worker with PCR-confirmed SARS-CoV-2 infection or an uninfected control (not recorded which).

In this sample, this clonotype turned up many times. The chain links TRBV11-2 to TRBJ2-4; D gene ambiguous. The CDR3 contains 15 residues. The germline CDR1 and CDR2 sequences are SGHAT and FQNNGV. V lost 5 bases to trimming and J lost 0 bases, with 11 bases between them. Here the CDR3 DNA reads TGTGCCAGCAGCCAAAACCGAATAGCCAAAAACATTCAGTACTTC. It codes for CASSQNRIAKNIQYF.

Comments on this clonotype: A junction end diverges from the germline sequence, so it may reflect a read error. The V call is TRBV7-3, the J call TRBJ1-1; D is unclear. CDR1 is SGHTA and CDR2 is FQGTGA in the germline V gene. The CDR3 has 14 amino acids. The CDR3 loop is CASSFAGVSTEAFF. The CDR3 bases are TGTGCCAGCAGCTTTGCGGGTGTGAGCACTGAAGCCTTCTTT.

This clonotype was recorded many times. This chain links TRBV7-8 with TRBJ2-3, with D unresolved. Germline loops: CDR1 SGHVS, CDR2 FQNEAQ. Trimming took off 5 bases at V and 2 bases at J, with 5 bases between the two ends. The CDR3 runs 12 residues. CDR3 amino acids: CASSELTDTQYF. The CDR3 DNA reads TGTGCCAGCAGCGAGCTCACAGATACGCAGTATTTT.

This clonotype has more than one count but fewer than ten. The chain combines TRBV7-2 with TRBJ1-4; no clear D. Trimming removed 5 bases at V and 3 bases at J, with 13 bases between. CDR1 and CDR2 (germline): SGHTA, FQGNSA. The CDR3 spans 15 residues. CDR3 in DNA: TGTGCCAGCAGCCCCCAGAGGGCCGCTAATGAAAAACTGTTTTTT. Protein product: CASSPQRAANEKLFF.

This clonotype was seen a few times. V usage is TRBV2 and J usage is TRBJ2-3; D gene unclear. Germline lookup yields CDR1 SNHLY and CDR2 FYNNEI. This CDR3 spans 13 amino acids. With 4 bases removed from V and 0 bases from J, the gap between germline ends came to 5 bases. The CDR3 is CASSVYSTDTQYF. The CDR3 coding sequence is TGTGCCAGCAGTGTTTACAGCACAGATACGCAGTATTTT.

This clonotype was seen at least ten times. CDR3 sequence (DNA): TGTGCCAGCAGTTTAACGGGTTCGCAGTATTTT. Protein product: CASSLTGSQYF. The rearrangement links TRBV12-3 or TRBV12-4 to TRBJ2-3; no clear D. V was clipped by 2 bases and J by 10 bases, with 7 bases between them. This CDR3 has 11 residues.

This clonotype was detected a few times. The chain couples TRBV7-3 to TRBJ2-1, with D possibly being TRBD2 (7 bases). The CDR3 contains 17 residues. With 1 base removed from V and 0 bases from J, the gap between germline ends came to 13 bases. The germline CDR1 and CDR2 sequences are SGHTA and FQGTGA. DNA of the CDR3: TGTGCCAGCAGCTTAAGAGGCGGGGGCCTCTCCTACAATGAGCAGTTCTTC. It yields the protein CASSLRGGGLSYNEQFF.

This sequence joins TRBV18 and TRBJ2-1; a weak D match, TRBD2 (6 bases). Trimming left V 1 base short and J 9 bases short, with 10 bases between. Germline-derived CDR1 and CDR2 are KGHSH and LQKENI. The CDR3 runs 13 residues. The CDR3 DNA reads as TGTGCCAGCTCACCACTACGGGACTCTGAGCAGTTCTTC. It encodes CASSPLRDSEQFF.

This clonotype was counted many times. This chain links TRBV2 with TRBJ2-7, with D possibly being TRBD1 (6 bases). The V gene lost 6 bases and the J gene lost 2 bases, with 14 bases spanning the gap. Germline V lookup: CDR1 SNHLY, CDR2 FYNNEI. The CDR3 totals 14 residues. DNA for the CDR3: TGTGCCAGCAGCGGCGAGACAGGCCCCTACGAGCAGTACTTC. The encoded protein is CASSGETGPYEQYF. The full variable domain, its missing parts supplied by reference TRBV2 and TRBJ2-7, is EPEVTQTPSHQVTQMGQEVILRCVPISNHLYFYWYRQILGQKVEFLVSFYNNEISEKSEIFDDQFSVERPDGSNFTLKIRSTKLEDSAMYFCASSGETGPYEQYFGPGTRLTVT.

J is TRBJ2-7 and V is TRBV28; D unclear. The germline V gene encodes CDR1 MDHEN and CDR2 SYDVKM. The CDR3 extends over 13 amino acids. V was pared by 3 bases and J by 4 bases, with 10 bases between. This CDR3 is CASSFNNEYEQYF. Written as DNA, the CDR3 is TGTGCCAGCAGTTTTAACAACGAGTACGAGCAGTACTTC.

This clonotype has at least ten counts. This CDR3 reads CGGTYNEKLFF. The CDR3 coding sequence is TGCGGCGGGACCTATAATGAAAAACTGTTTTTT. The genes are TRBV29-1 and TRBJ1-4; a possible D gene is TRBD1 (5 bases). This CDR3 comprises 11 residues. The germline CDR1 and CDR2 sequences are SQVTM and ANQGSEA.

This chain links TRBV12-3 or TRBV12-4 with TRBJ2-3; perhaps TRBD1 as D (6 bases). The V and J ends lost 7 bases and 0 bases respectively, with 14 bases between them. CDR3 length: 15 amino acids. Written as DNA, the CDR3 is TGTGCCAGCACCCGGCTGGACAGCAGCACAGATACGCAGTATTTT. This sequence encodes CASTRLDSSTDTQYF.

This clonotype was recorded at least ten times. The chain has TRBV4-1 and TRBJ1-5; D is unresolved. With 1 base removed from V and 6 bases from J, the gap between germline ends came to 19 bases. This CDR3 has 17 residues. Germline values: CDR1 MGHRA, CDR2 YSYEKL. The CDR3 DNA reads TGCGCCAGCAGCCAAGTCCCAACCTATAAGTGGGGTCAGCCCCAGCATTTT. Translated: CASSQVPTYKWGQPQHF.

This clonotype was picked up a small number of times. The chain recombines TRBV2 with TRBJ2-2, with D possibly TRBD2 on 6 matching bases. Trimming took 8 bases from V and 4 from J, leaving 14 bases between them. Germline CDR1 reads SNHLY; CDR2 reads FYNNEI. This CDR3 spans 14 amino acids. The CDR3 nucleotides are TGTGCCAGCCACGTGGGGGGTGCCACCGGGGAGCTGTTTTTT. Residues: CASHVGGATGELFF.

In its sample, this clonotype was seen many times. The J gene is TRBJ1-1, the V gene TRBV15; TRBD1 is a possible D gene (6 bases). The germline V gene has CDR1 LNHNV and CDR2 YYDKDF (reference sequence). The V and J ends lost 8 bases and 5 bases respectively, with 15 bases between them. This CDR3 has 13 amino acids. The CDR3 sequence: CATSQGSGTEAFF. For the CDR3, the DNA is TGTGCCACCTCGCAGGGGTCGGGGACTGAAGCTTTCTTT.

This clonotype was recorded many times. This sequence joins TRBV5-1 and TRBJ2-1, with D unclear. Trimming took 4 bases from V and 5 from J, leaving 10 bases between them. The V gene's germline CDR1 is SGHRS and CDR2 YFSETQ. The CDR3 is made up of 13 amino acids. In nucleotides, the CDR3 is TGCGCCAGCAGCGGCAGACACCACAATGAGCAGTTCTTC. Residues: CASSGRHHNEQFF.

The chain has TRBV4-1 and TRBJ2-5; D is unresolved. V lost 2 bases and J lost 4, with 17 bases in between. The length of the CDR3 is 16 residues. Per germline, CDR1 MGHRA and CDR2 YSYEKL. CDR3 sequence reads: CASSQLAELGIETQYF. DNA of the CDR3: TGCGCCAGCAGCCAATTGGCTGAACTGGGGATAGAGACCCAGTACTTC.

In its sample, this clonotype was seen many times. V and J are TRBV29-1 and TRBJ2-1; 11 nucleotides line up with TRBD2. Germline lookup yields CDR1 SQVTM and CDR2 ANQGSEA. J lost 11 bases, V lost 4 bases, and 1 base had no gene match. The CDR3 runs 11 residues. CDR3 residues: CSVGLAGKQFF. CDR3 DNA sequence: TGCAGCGTTGGACTAGCGGGAAAGCAGTTCTTC.

This clonotype came up many times. The chain has TRBV7-9 and TRBJ2-7; a possible D gene is TRBD2 (6 bases). Germline CDR1 and CDR2: SEHNR and FQNEAQ (reference sequence). The CDR3 is 14 amino acids. The V and J ends lost 1 base and 3 bases respectively, with 10 bases between them. This CDR3 is CASSLGPGGYEQYF. CDR3 DNA sequence: TGTGCCAGCAGCTTAGGCCCCGGGGGCTACGAGCAGTACTTC.

This clonotype was counted only a few times. The CDR3 is CASSFADRVETQYF. CDR3 coding DNA: TGTGCCAGCAGCTTTGCGGACAGGGTAGAGACCCAGTACTTC. The V call is TRBV7-9, the J call TRBJ2-5; TRBD1 matches 8 bases. After removal of 3 bases from V and 4 bases from J, the junction contained 4 bases not matched to a gene. Germline V gives CDR1 SEHNR, CDR2 FQNEAQ (reference sequence). This CDR3 comprises 14 residues.

This clonotype was seen repeatedly, ten times or more. The gene calls are TRBV5-4 and TRBJ2-2, with 7 bases identical to TRBD2. V lost 4 bases and J lost 1; bases outside the gene matches: 7. The germline gives CDR1 SGHNT, CDR2 YYREEE (reference sequence). CDR3 length: 16 amino acids. DNA of the CDR3: TGTGCCAGCAGCCTCGCTCAGCGGGAGAACACCGGGGAGCTGTTTTTT. It encodes CASSLAQRENTGELFF.

This clonotype was counted a few times. The V and J genes are TRBV12-3 or TRBV12-4 and TRBJ1-1; tentative D call: TRBD1 (5 bases). This CDR3 is built from 12 residues. V dropped 7 bases and J dropped 6 bases, with 12 bases sitting between them. The CDR3 reads CASTPGAAEAFF. DNA for the CDR3: TGTGCCAGCACCCCCGGGGCCGCTGAAGCTTTCTTT.

In its sample, this clonotype was seen many times. The gene calls are TRBV30 and TRBJ1-5; D remains unclear. The CDR3 has 13 amino acids. V was trimmed by 3 bases and J by 0 bases, leaving 6 bases between them. Germline CDR1 GTSNPN, CDR2 SVGIG (reference sequence). The CDR3 DNA follows: TGTGCCTGGAGCGGGAATAGCAATCAGCCCCAGCATTTT. This gives the protein CAWSGNSNQPQHF.

This clonotype occurred once. V and J are TRBV20-1 and TRBJ2-1, with 9 bases that match TRBD2. This CDR3 contains 14 residues. The V gene's germline CDR1 is DFQATT and CDR2 SNEGSKA (reference sequence). Trimming removed 3 bases from V and 8 bases from J; junction bases left unmatched: 8. The DNA for the CDR3 is TGCAGTGCTAGCCGGAGCGGGAGGACGGATGAGCAGTTCTTC. This translates into CSASRSGRTDEQFF.

This clonotype was recorded at least ten times. The chain's CDR3 is CASSEQGSDTQYF. CDR3 DNA: TGTGCCAGCAGTGAACAGGGATCAGATACGCAGTATTTT. The chain recombines TRBV2 with TRBJ2-3; weak D call: TRBD1 (5 bases). CDR3 length: 13 residues. Trimming took off 2 bases at V and 4 bases at J, with 7 bases between the two ends. Germline CDR1 SNHLY, CDR2 FYNNEI.

This clonotype was counted only a few times. The J gene is TRBJ2-1, the V gene TRBV4-2, with unresolved D. V was pared by 1 base and J by 5 bases, with 9 bases between. The germline CDR1 and CDR2 sequences are LGHNA and YNFKEQ. This CDR3 is built from 14 residues. The CDR3 DNA is TGTGCCAGCAGCCAAGCGTGGAACAACAATGAGCAGTTCTTC. Its protein product is CASSQAWNNNEQFF.

The genes are TRBV12-3 or TRBV12-4 and TRBJ2-7; D might be TRBD1 (6 bases). V was cut by 4 bases and J by 3 bases, with 19 bases left in between. This CDR3 is 16 amino acids long. The CDR3 bases are TGTGCCAGCAGTTCCCGCAGGGACACGACCCTCTACGAGCAGTACTTC. Its protein product is CASSSRRDTTLYEQYF.

Only one count was recorded for this clonotype. The chain is built from TRBV29-1 and TRBJ1-1; D gene ambiguous. Trimming took 4 bases from V and 4 from J, leaving 13 bases between them. Looked up from germline, CDR1 is SQVTM and CDR2 is ANQGSEA. The CDR3 sequence is 13 residues long. The CDR3 spells CSVGTNQGTEAFF. The CDR3 DNA reads TGCAGCGTTGGTACCAACCAAGGCACTGAAGCTTTCTTT. The full variable domain, rest sourced from reference TRBV29-1 and TRBJ1-1, is SAVISQKPSRDICQRGTSLTIQCQVDSQVTMMFWYRQQPGQSLTLIATANQGSEATYESGFVIDKFPISRPNLTFSTLTVSNMSPEDSSIYLCSVGTNQGTEAFFGQGTRLTVV.

This clonotype was seen at least ten times. CDR3 bases: TGTGCCAGCAGTAAGGGACCGGCGTTTGAGGAGCAGTACTTC. It encodes CASSKGPAFEEQYF. J is TRBJ2-7 and V is TRBV27; D may correspond to TRBD1 or TRBD2 (5 bases each). The length of the CDR3 is 14 residues. V lost 5 bases and J 7 bases, leaving 18 bases between the germline ends. The germline V gene encodes CDR1 MNHEY and CDR2 SMNVEV (reference sequence).